These 18 T cell receptor beta chains were all obtained from the same sample, sequenced in a study of T cells in Graves' hyperthyroidism and ophthalmopathy. Amplification of TCR beta CDR3 regions used RNA as the template. HTBI primers were the set used in a first-round RT-PCR of the TCR CDR3. TCRdb re-derived calls from the multiplex PCR reads in MiXCR, one entry per CDR3 protein. This table holds about 740,000 distinct CDR3 sequences, 11% to 15% found once. Sample: blood. The receptors were gathered from a woman aged 18-35 years with Graves' hyperthyroidism.

The V gene is TRBV28, the J gene TRBJ1-2, with TRBD1 as a possible D gene (5 bases). The CDR3 extends over 13 amino acids. Trimming removed 3 bases from V and 6 bases from J, with 11 bases in between. Per germline, CDR1 MDHEN and CDR2 SYDVKM. CDR3 loop: CASSFSRGDGYTF. CDR3 coding DNA: TGTGCCAGCAGTTTCTCAAGGGGAGATGGCTACACCTTC.

This clonotype was picked up a small number of times. The rearrangement links TRBV27 to TRBJ2-6; D is unclear. The CDR3 length is 17 residues. V was pared by 2 bases and J by 0 bases, with 11 bases between. Germline values: CDR1 MNHEY, CDR2 SMNVEV (reference sequence). This chain's CDR3 is CASSLVERPSGANVLTF. For the CDR3, the DNA is TGTGCCAGCAGTTTAGTGGAAAGGCCCTCTGGGGCCAACGTCCTGACTTTC.

The rearrangement links TRBV20-1 to TRBJ2-7, with 10 bases that match TRBD2. V lost 5 bases to trimming and J lost 6 bases; unmatched junction nucleotides: 16. CDR3 length: 16 amino acids. Germline loops: CDR1 DFQATT, CDR2 SNEGSKA (reference sequence). The CDR3 DNA reads as TGCAGTGCTTGGACTATGGAGCGGGAGGGGAGCCCCGAGCAGTACTTC. It specifies CSAWTMEREGSPEQYF.

Notes on this clonotype: One end of the junction is discordant with germline, which a read error may explain. This chain connects TRBV24-1 to TRBJ2-6; D is perhaps TRBD2 (5 bases). CDR1 and CDR2 from the germline V gene are KGHDR and SFDVKD. This CDR3 is 13 amino acids long. Written as DNA, the CDR3 is TGTGTCACCGGGGTCTCTGGGGCCAACGTCCTGACTTTC. It yields the protein CVTGVSGANVLTF.

This clonotype was observed a handful of times. This chain links TRBV5-6 with TRBJ1-2; D not certain. CDR1 SGHDT and CDR2 YYEEEE come from the germline V gene. The CDR3 is 14 residues long. The germline V and J ends were trimmed by 4 bases and 4 bases, with 14 bases remaining between them. The CDR3 is CASSGLGSGYGYTF. For the CDR3, the DNA is TGTGCCAGCAGCGGCCTGGGATCTGGCTATGGCTACACCTTC.

This clonotype was found a few times. The CDR3 nucleotides are TGTGCCAGCAGTTGGGAAAAGGATTCACCCCTCCACTTT. Translating gives CASSWEKDSPLHF. The chain couples TRBV6-5 to TRBJ1-6; D is unresolved. This CDR3 region has 13 residues. Trimming took 4 bases from V and 8 from J, leaving 9 bases between them. CDR1 and CDR2 (germline): MNHEY, SVGAGI.

The table lists this clonotype with many counts. J is TRBJ1-5 and V is TRBV28; D is undetermined. Trimming pared 6 bases from V and 3 bases from J, leaving 9 bases between. In germline, CDR1 is MDHEN, CDR2 SYDVKM. The CDR3 is 13 amino acids. The CDR3, as DNA: TGTGCCAGCAGGTATGCCCCCAATCAGCCCCAGCATTTT. This codes for CASRYAPNQPQHF.

This clonotype was seen a few times. J is TRBJ2-1 and V is TRBV6-2 or TRBV6-3; TRBD2 agrees at 10 bases. CDR3 length: 16 residues. Germline V CDR1 and CDR2: MNHEY, SVGEGT. Trimming took 4 bases from V and 4 from J; bases not matched to a gene: 7. This CDR3 is CASSSITSGMYNEQFF. In DNA form, the CDR3 reads TGTGCCAGCAGTTCGATTACTAGCGGGATGTACAATGAGCAGTTCTTC.

The chain has TRBV7-3 and TRBJ2-4; the match to TRBD1 covers 7 bases. The CDR3 runs to 19 residues. Germline trimming cut 7 bases from V and 0 bases from J; bases unmatched to any gene: 18. Germline V gene data show CDR1 as SGHTA and CDR2 as FQGTGA. The CDR3 DNA reads TGTGCCAGCACAATCGAGACAGGGAAGGAGGTACTAGCCAAAAACATTCAGTACTTC. This encodes CASTIETGKEVLAKNIQYF. The full variable domain, rest sourced from reference TRBV7-3 and TRBJ2-4, is GAGVSQTPSNKVTEKGKYVELRCDPISGHTALYWYRQSLGQGPEFLIYFQGTGAADDSGLPNDRFFAVRPEGSVSTLKIQRTERGDSAVYLCASTIETGKEVLAKNIQYFGAGTRLSVL.

This clonotype was seen a handful of times. The chain couples TRBV29-1 to TRBJ2-5; D possibly corresponds to TRBD2 (5 bases). Trimming cost V 2 bases and J 5 bases, with 12 bases left between them. The CDR3 has 13 amino acids. Germline loops: CDR1 SQVTM, CDR2 ANQGSEA. CDR3 sequence: CSVEIGGGETQYF. The DNA for the CDR3 is TGCAGCGTTGAAATAGGAGGTGGGGAGACCCAGTACTTC.

This clonotype was seen a few times. The chain is built from TRBV3-1 and TRBJ2-2, with 12 bases lining up with TRBD2. CDR3 length: 20 amino acids. The junction had 16 bases not matched to a gene; V was cut back by 0 bases and J by 8 bases. Germline CDR1 LGHDT, CDR2 YNNKEL (reference sequence). The CDR3 nucleotides are TGTGCCAGCAGCCAAGAATCACCCTATGGACTAGCGGGGCGGAATGGGGAGCTGTTTTTT. This gives the protein CASSQESPYGLAGRNGELFF.

This clonotype was seen only a few times. CDR3 amino acids: CASSLGTGPNQPQHF. CDR3 DNA sequence: TGTGCCAGCAGCTTGGGTACAGGGCCCAATCAGCCCCAGCATTTT. V gene TRBV5-5 combines with J gene TRBJ1-5, with a tentative D call TRBD1 (6 bases). Looked up from germline, CDR1 is SGHKS and CDR2 is YYEKEE (reference sequence). This CDR3 region has 15 residues. V was shortened by 0 bases and J by 3 bases, with 10 bases between the two germline ends.

This chain links TRBV24-1 with TRBJ1-1, with D hard to call. This CDR3 contains 11 residues. V was clipped by 10 bases and J by 6 bases, with 11 bases between them. Germline V gene data show CDR1 as KGHDR and CDR2 as SFDVKD. Here the CDR3 DNA reads TGTGCCACACTCGCGGGCGCTGAAGCTTTCTTT. Protein sequence: CATLAGAEAFF.

The rearrangement joins TRBV7-9 to TRBJ1-3; D may be TRBD1 (6 bases). Trimming removed 4 bases at V and 4 bases at J, with 17 bases between. In germline, CDR1 is SEHNR, CDR2 FQNEAQ (reference sequence). This CDR3 contains 16 residues. The CDR3, as DNA: TGTGCCAGCAGCTCCAATGAACAGGGATCAGGAAACACCATATATTTT. Amino acid sequence: CASSSNEQGSGNTIYF.

The J gene is TRBJ2-1, the V gene TRBV14; D gene unclear. The V end was cut by 1 base, the J end by 9 bases, with 10 bases between. CDR1 is SGHDN and CDR2 is FVKESK in the germline V gene. The CDR3 is made up of 13 amino acids. Here the CDR3 reads CASSQAEGSEQFF. The CDR3 nucleotides read TGTGCCAGCAGCCAAGCTGAAGGTTCTGAGCAGTTCTTC.

This clonotype was recorded at least ten times. The J gene is TRBJ2-6, the V gene TRBV27; D ambiguous. Germline lookup yields CDR1 MNHEY and CDR2 SMNVEV (reference sequence). The V gene lost 5 bases and the J gene lost 0 bases, with 11 bases spanning the gap. The CDR3 is 16 amino acids. CDR3 protein: CASSPDLSSGANVLTF. The DNA for the CDR3 is TGTGCCAGCAGTCCCGACCTTTCCTCTGGGGCCAACGTCCTGACTTTC.

This clonotype came up many times. CDR3 region: CASSLTGGRSDTQYF. In nucleotides, the CDR3 is TGTGCCAGCAGCTTAACGGGCGGGAGATCTGATACGCAGTATTTT. The chain has TRBV7-3 and TRBJ2-3; TRBD2 matches 7 bases. CDR3 length: 15 amino acids. J lost 6 bases, V lost 0 bases, and 6 bases had no gene match. Germline V gene data show CDR1 as SGHTA and CDR2 as FQGTGA.

This clonotype was seen many times. The gene calls are TRBV9 and TRBJ2-2, with TRBD1 matching over 10 bases. The ends lost 3 bases at V and 6 bases at J; junction bases unmatched: 5. CDR3 length equals 15 residues. Germline V lookup: CDR1 SGDLS, CDR2 YYNGEE. In DNA, the CDR3 is TGTGCCAGCAGCGCGGACAGGGGGATCGCCGGGGAGCTGTTTTTT. This gives the protein CASSADRGIAGELFF.